This TCR beta chain was recorded in a study of T-cell reconstitution after alpha-beta-depleted transplantation in children. Study findings and constraints: After transplant, at about two months, alpha-beta T cells were reportedly derived from several hundred expanded graft clones. Hyperexpanded clones declined; after one year, newly produced T cells mostly supplied diversity. Some patients showed high day-60 TCRbeta diversity, which derived from surviving recipient T cells and thymic progenitors.

The germline V gene has CDR1 KGHSH and CDR2 LQKENI. This CDR3 region has 16 residues. J lost 5 bases, V lost 1 base, and 10 bases had no gene match. On this clonotype itself: The antigen is not known.

Unique molecular identifiers tagged the TCRbeta library. TCRdb recomputed calls from the PCR reads with MiXCR, one row per CDR3 protein. In the table there are a few hundred thousand distinct CDR3 sequences, around 13% of which are singletons. The chain has TRBV18 and TRBJ2-5, with TRBD1 identical over 7 bases. The clonotype originates from a male patient aged 10 to 17 who had a stem cell transplant for acute myeloid leukemia, so the T cells may come from the graft donor. This material consisted of PBMCs, mostly from graft donor cells, taken 360 days after TCRalphabeta/CD19-depleted stem cell transplant. DNA of the CDR3: TGTGCCAGCTCACCACTCCCAGGGGGAGTAAAGGAGACCCAGTACTTC. Translating it yields CASSPLPGGVKETQYF.